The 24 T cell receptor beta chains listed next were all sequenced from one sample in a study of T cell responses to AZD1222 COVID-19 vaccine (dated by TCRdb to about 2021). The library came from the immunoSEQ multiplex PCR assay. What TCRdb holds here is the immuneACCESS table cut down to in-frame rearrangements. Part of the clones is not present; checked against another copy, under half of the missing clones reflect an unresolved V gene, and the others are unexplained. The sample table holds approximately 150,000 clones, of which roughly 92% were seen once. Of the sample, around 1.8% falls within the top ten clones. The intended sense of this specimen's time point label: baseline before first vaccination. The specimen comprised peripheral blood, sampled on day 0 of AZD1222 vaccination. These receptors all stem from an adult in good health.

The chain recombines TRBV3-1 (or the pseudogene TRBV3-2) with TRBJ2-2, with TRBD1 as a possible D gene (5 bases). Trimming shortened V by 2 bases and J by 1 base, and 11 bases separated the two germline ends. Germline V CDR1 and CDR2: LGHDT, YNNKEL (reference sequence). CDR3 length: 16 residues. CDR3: CASSQMGQLNTGELFF. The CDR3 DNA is TGTGCCAGCAGCCAAATGGGGCAGTTGAACACCGGGGAGCTGTTTTTT.

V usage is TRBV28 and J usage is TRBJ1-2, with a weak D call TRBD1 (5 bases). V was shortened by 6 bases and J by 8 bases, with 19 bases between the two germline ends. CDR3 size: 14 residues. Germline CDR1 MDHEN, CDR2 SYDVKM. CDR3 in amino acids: CASSLSAGGKGYTF. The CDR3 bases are TGTGCCAGCAGCCTTTCGGCCGGGGGTAAAGGCTACACCTTC.

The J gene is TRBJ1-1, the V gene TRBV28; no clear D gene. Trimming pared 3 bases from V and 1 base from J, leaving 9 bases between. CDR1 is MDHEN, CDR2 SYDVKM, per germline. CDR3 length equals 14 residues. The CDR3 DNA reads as TGTGCCAGCAGTTTGGCGGCTACGAACACTGAAGCTTTCTTT. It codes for CASSLAATNTEAFF.

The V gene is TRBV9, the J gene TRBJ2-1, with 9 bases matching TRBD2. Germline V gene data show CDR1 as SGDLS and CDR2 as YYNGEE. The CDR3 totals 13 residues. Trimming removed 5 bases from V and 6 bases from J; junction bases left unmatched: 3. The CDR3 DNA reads TGTGCCAGCAGTGTTAGCGGGAGCAATGAGCAGTTCTTC. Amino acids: CASSVSGSNEQFF.

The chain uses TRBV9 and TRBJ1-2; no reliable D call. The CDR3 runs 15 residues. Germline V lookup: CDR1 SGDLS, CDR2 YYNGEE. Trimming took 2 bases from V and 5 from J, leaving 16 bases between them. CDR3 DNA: TGTGCCAGCAGCGTGGCCCCTGGCAGGTGGTATGGCTACACCTTC. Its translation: CASSVAPGRWYGYTF.

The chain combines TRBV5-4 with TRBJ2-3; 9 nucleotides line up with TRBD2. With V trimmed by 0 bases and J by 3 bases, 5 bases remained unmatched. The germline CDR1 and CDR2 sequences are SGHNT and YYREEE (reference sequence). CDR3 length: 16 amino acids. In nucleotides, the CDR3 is TGTGCCAGCAGCTTGGTCAGCGGGAGGCCTACAGATACGCAGTATTTT. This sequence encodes CASSLVSGRPTDTQYF.

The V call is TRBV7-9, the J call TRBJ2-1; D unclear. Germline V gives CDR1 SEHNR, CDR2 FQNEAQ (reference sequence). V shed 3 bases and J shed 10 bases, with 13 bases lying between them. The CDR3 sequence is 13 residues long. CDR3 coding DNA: TGTGCCAGCAGCTTGGCGCAGCCAATGGAGCAGTTCTTC. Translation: CASSLAQPMEQFF.

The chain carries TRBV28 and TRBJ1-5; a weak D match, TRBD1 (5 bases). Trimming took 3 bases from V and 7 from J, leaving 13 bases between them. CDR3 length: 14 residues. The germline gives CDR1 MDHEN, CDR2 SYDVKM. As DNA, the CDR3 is TGTGCCAGCAGTTTTGGGCTCTGGACACAGCCCCAGCATTTT. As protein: CASSFGLWTQPQHF.

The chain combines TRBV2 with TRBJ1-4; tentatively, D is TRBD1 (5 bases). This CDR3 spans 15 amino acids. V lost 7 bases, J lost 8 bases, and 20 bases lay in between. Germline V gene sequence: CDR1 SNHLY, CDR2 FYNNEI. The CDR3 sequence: CASNAFPTAGEKLFF. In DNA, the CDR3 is TGTGCCAGCAACGCTTTTCCGACCGCAGGGGAAAAACTGTTTTTT.

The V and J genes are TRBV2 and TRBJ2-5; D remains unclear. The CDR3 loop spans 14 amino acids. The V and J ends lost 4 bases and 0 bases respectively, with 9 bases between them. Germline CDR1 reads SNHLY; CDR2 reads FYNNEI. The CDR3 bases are TGTGCCAGCAGTGGTCTCGGGTACCAAGAGACCCAGTACTTC. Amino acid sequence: CASSGLGYQETQYF.

The CDR3 DNA follows: TGCGCCAGCGGACTTTCACCCCTCCACTTT. It translates to CASGLSPLHF. The chain links TRBV4-1 to TRBJ1-6; D not certain. The V and J ends lost 8 bases and 9 bases respectively, with 5 bases between them. The length of the CDR3 is 10 residues. Germline V gives CDR1 MGHRA, CDR2 YSYEKL.

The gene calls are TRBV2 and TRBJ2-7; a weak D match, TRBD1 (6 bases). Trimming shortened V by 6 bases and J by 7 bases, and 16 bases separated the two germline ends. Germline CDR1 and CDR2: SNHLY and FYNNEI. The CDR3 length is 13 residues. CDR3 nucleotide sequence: TGTGCCAGCAGAGACAGGCTACTGGGAGAGCAGTACTTC. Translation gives CASRDRLLGEQYF.

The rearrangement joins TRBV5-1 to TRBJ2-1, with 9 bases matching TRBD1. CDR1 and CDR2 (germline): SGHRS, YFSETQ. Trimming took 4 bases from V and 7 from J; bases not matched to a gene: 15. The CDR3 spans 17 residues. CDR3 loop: CASSPFTGGRRNNEQFF. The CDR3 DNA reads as TGCGCCAGCAGCCCGTTTACAGGGGGCCGCCGGAATAATGAGCAGTTCTTC.

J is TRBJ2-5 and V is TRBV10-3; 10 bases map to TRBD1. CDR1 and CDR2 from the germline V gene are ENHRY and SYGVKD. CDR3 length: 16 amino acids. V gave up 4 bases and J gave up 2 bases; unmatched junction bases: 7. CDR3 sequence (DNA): TGTGCCATCAGTGGTGCTTGGGACAGGGGTCAAGAGACCCAGTACTTC. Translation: CAISGAWDRGQETQYF.

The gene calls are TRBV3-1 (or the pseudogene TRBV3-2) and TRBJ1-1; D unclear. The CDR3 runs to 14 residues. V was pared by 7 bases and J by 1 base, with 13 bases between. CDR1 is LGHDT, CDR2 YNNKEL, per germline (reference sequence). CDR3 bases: TGTGCCAGCACCCGGGTTCGGGGGAACACTGAAGCTTTCTTT. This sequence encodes CASTRVRGNTEAFF.

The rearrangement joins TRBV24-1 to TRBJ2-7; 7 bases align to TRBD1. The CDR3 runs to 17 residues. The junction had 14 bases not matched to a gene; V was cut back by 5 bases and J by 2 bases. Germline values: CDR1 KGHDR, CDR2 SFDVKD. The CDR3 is CATSATLDREYTYEQYF. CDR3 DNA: TGTGCCACCAGTGCGACTCTCGACAGGGAGTATACCTACGAGCAGTACTTC.

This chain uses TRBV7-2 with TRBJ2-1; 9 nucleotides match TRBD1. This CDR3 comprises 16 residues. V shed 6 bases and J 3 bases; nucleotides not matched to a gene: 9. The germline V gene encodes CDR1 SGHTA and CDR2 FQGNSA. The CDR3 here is CASSPGRDRVYNEQFF. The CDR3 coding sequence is TGTGCCAGCAGTCCGGGCCGGGACAGGGTCTACAATGAGCAGTTCTTC. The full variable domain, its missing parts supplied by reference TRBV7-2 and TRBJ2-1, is GAGVSQSPSNKVTEKGKDVELRCDPISGHTALYWYRQSLGQGLEFLIYFQGNSAPDKSGLPSDRFSAERTGGSVSTLTIQRTQQEDSAVYLCASSPGRDRVYNEQFFGPGTRLTVL.

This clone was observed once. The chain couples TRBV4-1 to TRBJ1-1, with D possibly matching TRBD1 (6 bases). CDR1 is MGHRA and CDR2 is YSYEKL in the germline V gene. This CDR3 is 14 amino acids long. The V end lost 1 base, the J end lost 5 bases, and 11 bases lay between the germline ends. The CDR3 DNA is TGCGCCAGCAGCCAAGGGACAGTACTTACTGAAGCTTTCTTT. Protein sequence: CASSQGTVLTEAFF.

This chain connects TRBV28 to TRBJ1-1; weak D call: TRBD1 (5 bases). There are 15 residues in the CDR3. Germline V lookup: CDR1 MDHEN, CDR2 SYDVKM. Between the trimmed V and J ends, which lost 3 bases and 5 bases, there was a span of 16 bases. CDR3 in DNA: TGTGCCAGCAGTTTTCGGTTTGCGGGGGTTACTGAAGCTTTCTTT. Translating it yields CASSFRFAGVTEAFF.

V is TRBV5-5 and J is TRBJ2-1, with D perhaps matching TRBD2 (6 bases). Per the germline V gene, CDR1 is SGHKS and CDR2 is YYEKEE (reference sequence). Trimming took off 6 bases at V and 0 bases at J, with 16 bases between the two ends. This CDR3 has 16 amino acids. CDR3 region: CASIQGAGSSYNEQFF. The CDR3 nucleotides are TGTGCCAGCATCCAAGGGGCGGGAAGCTCCTACAATGAGCAGTTCTTC.

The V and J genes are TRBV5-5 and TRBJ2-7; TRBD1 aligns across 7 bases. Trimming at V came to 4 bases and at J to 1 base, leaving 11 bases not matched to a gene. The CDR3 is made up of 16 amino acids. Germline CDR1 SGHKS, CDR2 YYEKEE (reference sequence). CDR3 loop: CASSRAGTATSYEQYF. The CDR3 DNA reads TGTGCCAGCAGCAGAGCCGGGACAGCAACTTCCTACGAGCAGTACTTC. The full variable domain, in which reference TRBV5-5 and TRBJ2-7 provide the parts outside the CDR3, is DAGVTQSPTHLIKTRGQQVTLRCSPISGHKSVSWYQQVLGQGPQFIFQYYEKEERGRGNFPDRFSARQFPNYSSELNVNALLLGDSALYLCASSRAGTATSYEQYFGPGTRLTVT.

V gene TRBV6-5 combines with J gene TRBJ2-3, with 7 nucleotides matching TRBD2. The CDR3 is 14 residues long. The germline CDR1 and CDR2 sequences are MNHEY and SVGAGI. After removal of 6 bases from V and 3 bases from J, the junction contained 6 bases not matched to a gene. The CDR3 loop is CASRPGGRTDTQYF. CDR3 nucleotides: TGTGCCAGCAGACCCGGCGGGAGAACAGATACGCAGTATTTT.

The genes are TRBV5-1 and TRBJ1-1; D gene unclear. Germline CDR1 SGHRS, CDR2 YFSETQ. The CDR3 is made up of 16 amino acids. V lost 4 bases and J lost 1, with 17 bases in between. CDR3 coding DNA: TGCGCCAGCAGCCCCCTCGGTGGGAAAGCGAACACTGAAGCTTTCTTT. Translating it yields CASSPLGGKANTEAFF.

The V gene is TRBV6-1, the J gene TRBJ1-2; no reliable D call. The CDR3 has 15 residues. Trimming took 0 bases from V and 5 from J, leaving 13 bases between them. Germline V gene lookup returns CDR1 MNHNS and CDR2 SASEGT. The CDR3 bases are TGTGCCAGCAGTGAAGCTTCGGAGGGAGGGTATGGCTACACCTTC. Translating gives CASSEASEGGYGYTF.